One T cell receptor beta chain is described in this entry. Its target is not known. TCRB CDR3 was amplified from 2 ug genomic DNA or less. The method was immunoSEQ multiplex PCR; TCRdb's version includes in-frame clones alone and lacks a portion of them. The sample has 50,000 to 65,000 clones; 70% to 90% are singletons. The entry originates in a study of glioma-infiltrating T cells after dendritic cell vaccination. Study at large: Three intradermal dendritic cell vaccine injections were given every two weeks. Regarding the study as a whole: TCR clonality showed no direct relationship with survival. Complete blood and tumor specimen sets were limited to few patients.

Trimming took 1 base from V and 3 from J, leaving 10 bases between them. Germline values: CDR1 LGHNA, CDR2 YNFKEQ. The CDR3 is 15 amino acids. The time point denotes: after dendritic cell vaccination, including at tumor progression/relapse. This clonotype was obtained from a human donor with glioblastoma. The sample here was blood, taken after dendritic cell vaccination. The chain links TRBV4-2 to TRBJ2-1; D remains ambiguous. The CDR3 here is CASSQGGQLYNEQFF. The CDR3 coding sequence is TGTGCCAGCAGCCAAGGTGGGCAGCTCTACAATGAGCAGTTCTTC.